Listed below are T cell receptor beta chains from one sample, sequenced in a study of blood T cell repertoires in COVID-19. Measured with immunoSEQ multiplex PCR; TCRdb has only the in-frame clones, and not every one. The table includes about 260,000 clones, around 87% detected once. The sequencing input was PBMCs or T cells enriched from blood (not recorded which). Every receptor here comes from a woman under 30 who had recovered from COVID-19. The CDR3 runs from the conserved cysteine through the conserved F or W. Fields, in order: V gene, clone size, D gene, J gene, CDR3 protein, CDR3 DNA. The D gene is left open where the match is weak. Not all rows give a size; the values are once, few, many and, for expanded clones, a class.

TRBV5-5	.	TRBD1	TRBJ1-2	CASTYLETGGYGYTF	TGTGCCAGCACCTACCTTGAAACAGGGGGCTATGGCTACACCTTC
TRBV9	.	TRBD1	TRBJ2-6	CASSVGGQGSSGANVLTF	TGTGCCAGCAGCGTAGGGGGACAGGGGTCCTCTGGGGCCAACGTCCTGACTTTC
TRBV10-3	.	TRBD2	TRBJ2-5	CAISEGLAGAGQETQYF	TGTGCCATCAGTGAAGGGCTAGCGGGGGCGGGGCAAGAGACCCAGTACTTC
TRBV19	.	.	TRBJ1-5	CASSIDHSNQPQHF	TGTGCCAGTAGTATAGATCATAGCAATCAGCCCCAGCATTTT
TRBV13	.	.	TRBJ1-1	CASSLSPTSNTEAFF	TGTGCCAGCAGCTTAAGCCCGACATCAAACACTGAAGCTTTCTTT
TRBV7-9	.	.	TRBJ2-3	CASSLDSTDTQYF	TGTGCCAGCAGCTTAGACTCCACAGATACGCAGTATTTT
TRBV6-5	.	TRBD2	TRBJ2-5	CASSSSGGAWETQYF	TGTGCCAGCAGCTCTAGCGGGGGGGCTTGGGAGACCCAGTACTTC
TRBV19	.	TRBD1	TRBJ1-2	CASTKDRGPYGYTF	TGTGCCAGTACTAAGGACAGGGGACCCTATGGCTACACCTTC
TRBV6-2/TRBV6-3	.	.	TRBJ1-2	CASSPWTVDYGYTF	TGTGCCAGCAGTCCCTGGACAGTGGACTATGGCTACACCTTC
TRBV19	.	.	TRBJ1-1	CASSPWREDGLVGTEAFF	TGTGCCAGTAGTCCATGGAGGGAGGATGGGTTGGTGGGCACTGAAGCTTTCTTT
TRBV18	.	TRBD1	TRBJ1-2	CASSSGQGYGYTF	TGTGCCAGCTCATCGGGACAGGGGTATGGCTACACCTTC
TRBV5-4	.	TRBD1	TRBJ2-2	CASSPMNRGNTGELFF	TGTGCCAGCAGCCCAATGAACAGGGGTAACACCGGGGAGCTGTTTTTT
TRBV5-6	.	TRBD1	TRBJ2-1	CASSRTKQGADNEQFF	TGTGCCAGCAGCAGAACGAAACAGGGGGCCGACAATGAGCAGTTCTTC
TRBV11-3	.	TRBD1	TRBJ2-5	CASSLAGTGRETQYF	TGTGCCAGCAGCTTAGCCGGGACAGGGAGAGAGACCCAGTACTTC
TRBV7-9	.	TRBD1	TRBJ1-1	CASSSQGARDTEAFF	TGTGCCAGCAGCTCCCAGGGGGCGAGGGACACTGAAGCTTTCTTT
TRBV7-9	.	TRBD1	TRBJ2-5	CASSFGTGFDQYF	TGTGCCAGCAGCTTCGGGACAGGGTTCGACCAGTACTTC
TRBV6-1	.	TRBD1	TRBJ1-3	CASSETGGNTIYF	TGTGCCAGCAGTGAGACAGGGGGAAACACCATATATTTT
TRBV7-8	once	.	TRBJ1-5	CASSFRDNQPQHF	TGTGCCAGCAGCTTTCGGGACAATCAGCCCCAGCATTTT
TRBV28	.	.	TRBJ1-4	CASRDYSSTNEKLFF	TGTGCCAGCAGGGACTACTCCTCAACTAATGAAAAACTGTTTTTT
TRBV11-2	few	.	TRBJ2-3	CASSLDRGPDTQYF	TGTGCCAGCAGCTTAGATCGGGGTCCAGATACGCAGTATTTT
TRBV7-8	.	TRBD1	TRBJ1-3	CASSLQGTGTGKFGNTIYF	TGTGCCAGCAGCTTACAAGGTACCGGGACAGGGAAGTTCGGAAACACCATATATTTT
TRBV4-1	.	.	TRBJ2-5	CASSQGDTQETQYF	TGCGCCAGCAGCCAAGGGGACACCCAAGAGACCCAGTACTTC
TRBV6-5	few	.	TRBJ1-1	CASSYGDTPEAFF	TGTGCCAGCAGTTACGGGGACACGCCTGAAGCTTTCTTT
TRBV2	.	.	TRBJ1-5	CASSSPGNQPQHF	TGTGCCAGCAGTTCGCCGGGGAATCAGCCCCAGCATTTT
TRBV7-9	.	TRBD1	TRBJ2-7	CASSADRLPSYEQYF	TGTGCCAGCAGCGCGGACAGGTTACCCTCCTACGAGCAGTACTTC
TRBV7-9	.	.	TRBJ1-2	CASTSVTDSYYGYTF	TGTGCCAGCACTTCCGTCACGGACAGCTACTATGGCTACACCTTC
TRBV7-9	once	.	TRBJ1-1	CASSLVPKTEAFF	TGTGCCAGCAGCTTAGTCCCCAAAACTGAAGCTTTCTTT
TRBV10-3	.	TRBD1	TRBJ1-1	CAIRQGDRDYNTEAFF	TGTGCCATCAGGCAAGGGGACAGGGATTATAACACTGAAGCTTTCTTT
TRBV2	.	TRBD1	TRBJ2-1	CASDRDSDYEQFF	TGTGCCAGCGACAGGGATTCGGATTATGAGCAGTTCTTC
TRBV2	once	.	TRBJ1-2	CASSDVLQFYGYTF	TGTGCCAGCAGTGACGTGCTCCAGTTCTATGGCTACACCTTC
TRBV5-1	.	TRBD1	TRBJ1-3	CASSPDRVENTIYF	TGCGCCAGCAGTCCGGACAGGGTCGAAAACACCATATATTTT
TRBV12-3/TRBV12-4	.	.	TRBJ2-5	CASSAGGETQYF	TGTGCCAGCAGTGCGGGTGGGGAGACCCAGTACTTC
TRBV3-1/TRBV3-2	few	.	TRBJ2-7	CASSPGGPVSYEQYF	TGTGCCAGCAGCCCGGGGGGCCCGGTGTCCTACGAGCAGTACTTC
TRBV4-1	.	TRBD1	TRBJ1-1	CASSPTTGGNTEAFF	TGCGCCAGCAGCCCGACGACAGGGGGAAACACTGAAGCTTTCTTT
TRBV29-1	.	.	TRBJ1-2	CSVGIGAQGYTF	TGCAGCGTTGGAATAGGGGCGCAGGGCTACACCTTC
TRBV3-1/TRBV3-2	.	.	TRBJ2-3	CASSPRGTSTDTQYF	TGTGCCAGCAGCCCCCGCGGAACTAGCACAGATACGCAGTATTTT
TRBV27	.	TRBD1	TRBJ1-6	CASRTTGDSPLHF	TGTGCCAGCAGGACGACAGGGGACTCACCCCTCCACTTT
TRBV3-1/TRBV3-2	.	TRBD1	TRBJ2-5	CASRRDRGLGQETQYF	TGTGCCAGCCGTCGGGACAGGGGTTTGGGGCAAGAGACCCAGTACTTC
TRBV12-5	.	TRBD1	TRBJ1-1	CASGLLAGGSYTEAFF	TGTGCTAGTGGTTTGCTGGCAGGGGGTTCGTACACTGAAGCTTTCTTT
TRBV5-4	.	.	TRBJ2-7	CASSLPSGSEQYF	TGTGCCAGCAGCTTGCCAAGCGGAAGCGAGCAGTACTTC
TRBV30	.	TRBD2	TRBJ2-1	CAWNPLTSGLFNEQFF	TGTGCCTGGAACCCACTAACTAGCGGTCTTTTCAATGAGCAGTTCTTC
TRBV3-1/TRBV3-2	few	.	TRBJ1-1	CASSPFRGSEAFF	TGTGCCAGCAGCCCGTTTCGGGGGTCTGAAGCTTTCTTT
TRBV5-3	.	TRBD1	TRBJ1-2	CARSSWDRPYGYTF	TGTGCCAGAAGCTCCTGGGACAGACCCTATGGCTACACCTTC
TRBV28	few	.	TRBJ1-6	CASSPRGVFSAYNSPLHF	TGTGCCAGCAGTCCAAGGGGTGTCTTTTCTGCCTATAATTCACCCCTCCACTTT
TRBV11-3	.	.	TRBJ2-7	CASSRNRDYEQYF	TGTGCCAGCAGCCGCAACAGGGATTACGAGCAGTACTTC
TRBV9	.	TRBD2	TRBJ2-4	CASSVGARGDKNIQYF	TGTGCCAGCAGCGTAGGGGCACGGGGGGACAAAAACATTCAGTACTTC
TRBV30	.	TRBD2	TRBJ2-3	CAWSASGGKYF	TGTGCCTGGAGTGCTAGCGGGGGGAAGTATTTT
TRBV7-6	.	TRBD1	TRBJ2-2	CASSISEQGASTGELFF	TGTGCCAGCAGCATATCCGAACAGGGGGCGTCGACCGGGGAGCTGTTTTTT
TRBV14	.	TRBD1	TRBJ1-4	CASSQDRGDRRKKLFF	TGTGCCAGCAGCCAAGACCGAGGGGACAGGCGGAAAAAACTGTTTTTT